Below, one TCR beta chain is given with its context. This specimen belongs to a study of T cell changes during pregnancy in multiple sclerosis. The method was immunoSEQ multiplex PCR; TCRdb's version includes in-frame clones alone and lacks a portion of them. The table includes 40,000 or so clones, 75% to 95% detected once. This CDR3 region has 14 residues. V was pared by 2 bases and J by 4 bases, with 10 bases between. Germline V gene lookup returns CDR1 SGHDT and CDR2 YYEEEE. The origin of this receptor is a female donor with multiple sclerosis, enrolled in a pregnancy study. This chain joins TRBV5-6 and TRBJ1-3; D gene unclear. The sequencing used CD8+ T cells from peripheral blood mononuclear cells, collected in the second trimester of pregnancy. The chain's CDR3 is CASSFGGPGNTIYF. The CDR3, as DNA: TGTGCCAGCAGCTTCGGAGGCCCAGGAAACACCATATATTTT.